These 13 T cell receptor beta chains originate from one sample sequenced in a study of blood T cell repertoires in COVID-19. Sequencing was performed with immunoSEQ multiplex PCR; in TCRdb, only in-frame clones are kept and a portion is missing. The sample has some 130,000 clones, roughly 88% seen once. The sample consisted of peripheral blood. The source of these receptors is a man aged 45-65 years with acute or convalescent COVID-19.

J is TRBJ1-2 and V is TRBV20-1; D gene uncertain. The germline CDR1 and CDR2 sequences are DFQATT and SNEGSKA (reference sequence). Between the trimmed V and J ends, which lost 1 base and 5 bases, there was a span of 5 bases. The CDR3 consists of 11 residues. Here the CDR3 reads CSARGTYGYTF. CDR3 nucleotide sequence: TGCAGTGCTAGAGGAACATATGGCTACACCTTC.

V is TRBV29-1 and J is TRBJ1-1; D gene ambiguous. This CDR3 spans 12 amino acids. Deletions cut 7 bases from V and 4 bases from J, with 13 bases between. The germline CDR1 and CDR2 sequences are SQVTM and ANQGSEA. The DNA for the CDR3 is TGCAGCGGATCCGGCCTAGGCACTGAAGCTTTCTTT. It yields the protein CSGSGLGTEAFF.

In DNA form, the CDR3 reads TGTGCCAGCAGCTTGAATAGCGGGGGTTTCCAAGAGACCCAGTACTTC. Translated: CASSLNSGGFQETQYF. V gene TRBV5-4 combines with J gene TRBJ2-5; 9 nucleotides agree with TRBD2. Germline-derived CDR1 and CDR2 are SGHNT and YYREEE (reference sequence). J was trimmed by 1 base and V by 1 base; bases with no gene match: 5. This CDR3 comprises 16 residues.

The genes are TRBV9 and TRBJ1-2; maybe TRBD1 (5 bases). The germline gives CDR1 SGDLS, CDR2 YYNGEE. The CDR3 runs to 14 residues. V shed 2 bases and J shed 4 bases, with 12 bases lying between them. CDR3 bases: TGTGCCAGCAGCGTGCAGGGTCTCTCCTATGGCTACACCTTC. Protein sequence: CASSVQGLSYGYTF. Full variable domain (outside the CDR3, taken from reference TRBV9 and TRBJ1-2): DSGVTQTPKHLITATGQRVTLRCSPRSGDLSVYWYQQSLDQGLQFLIQYYNGEERAKGNILERFSAQQFPDLHSELNLSSLELGDSALYFCASSVQGLSYGYTFGSGTRLTVV.

The chain uses TRBV7-2 and TRBJ1-5, with D perhaps TRBD1 (5 bases). Germline V lookup: CDR1 SGHTA, CDR2 FQGNSA. The CDR3 covers 14 residues. Trimming took 6 bases from V and 3 from J, leaving 12 bases between them. The DNA for the CDR3 is TGTGCCAGCAGAGCCGACAGAAACAATCAGCCCCAGCATTTT. It translates to CASRADRNNQPQHF.

The V call is TRBV7-2, the J call TRBJ2-7; 13 bases are shared with TRBD2. This CDR3 is 16 amino acids long. The V segment lost 3 bases and the J segment 3 bases; nucleotides outside the gene matches: 5. Germline assignment: CDR1 SGHTA and CDR2 FQGNSA. The chain's CDR3 is CASSFGGTSGIYEQYF. The DNA for the CDR3 is TGTGCCAGCAGCTTCGGCGGGACTAGCGGGATCTACGAGCAGTACTTC.

The sample holds one count of this clone. The chain joins TRBV7-2 to TRBJ1-1; 8 bases map to TRBD1. This CDR3 spans 14 amino acids. V gave up 3 bases and J gave up 1 base; unmatched junction bases: 1. Germline V gives CDR1 SGHTA, CDR2 FQGNSA. The CDR3 reads CASSFGTGNTEAFF. CDR3 nucleotides: TGTGCCAGCAGCTTCGGGACAGGGAACACTGAAGCTTTCTTT.

This clone was counted a single time. The chain carries TRBV5-1 and TRBJ1-3; tentatively, D is TRBD1 (5 bases). The germline gives CDR1 SGHRS, CDR2 YFSETQ. V lost 0 bases to trimming and J lost 2 bases, with 9 bases between them. The CDR3 has 15 residues. The CDR3 nucleotides read TGCGCCAGCAGCTTGGACAGGTCTGCTGGAAACACCATATATTTT. Its protein is CASSLDRSAGNTIYF.

The chain joins TRBV10-3 to TRBJ1-6; tentatively, D is TRBD1 (6 bases). Germline CDR1 is ENHRY and CDR2 is SYGVKD. V lost 3 bases and J lost 9, with 9 bases in between. The length of the CDR3 is 13 residues. The chain's CDR3 is CAISEQGSSPLHF. CDR3 DNA sequence: TGTGCCATCAGTGAACAGGGATCTTCACCCCTCCACTTT.

The V call is TRBV10-3, the J call TRBJ1-1; D is unresolved. Germline CDR1 reads ENHRY; CDR2 reads SYGVKD. The CDR3 totals 13 residues. V lost 7 bases, J lost 3 bases, and 12 bases lay in between. CDR3 sequence (DNA): TGTGCCATCACCTCACTAAAGGACACTGAAGCTTTCTTT. This sequence encodes CAITSLKDTEAFF.

The V and J genes are TRBV15 and TRBJ2-1, with TRBD2 as a possible D gene (5 bases). V shed 1 base and J shed 9 bases, with 13 bases lying between them. The germline V gene has CDR1 LNHNV and CDR2 YYDKDF (reference sequence). The CDR3 length is 14 residues. The CDR3 spells CATSRGVGDGEQFF. In nucleotides, the CDR3 is TGTGCCACCAGCAGAGGGGTCGGGGATGGTGAGCAGTTCTTC.

The rearrangement links TRBV5-1 to TRBJ1-4; possibly TRBD1 for D (6 bases). There are 14 residues in the CDR3. CDR1 is SGHRS, CDR2 YFSETQ, per germline. V was trimmed by 7 bases and J by 5 bases, leaving 15 bases between them. The chain's CDR3 is CASSKGGANEKLFF. In DNA form, the CDR3 reads TGCGCCAGCTCCAAAGGGGGGGCCAATGAAAAACTGTTTTTT.

The gene calls are TRBV30 and TRBJ1-3; D not certain. Germline lookup yields CDR1 GTSNPN and CDR2 SVGIG (reference sequence). The CDR3 length is 13 residues. Trimming cost V 2 bases and J 0 bases, with 5 bases left between them. The chain's CDR3 is CAWSQDSGNTIYF. In DNA, the CDR3 is TGTGCCTGGAGTCAGGACTCTGGAAACACCATATATTTT.